Presented here are 8 T cell receptor beta chains from one specimen sequenced in a study of cytomegalovirus exposure and HLA in healthy donors. The PCR made use of 60 Vbeta and 13 Jbeta primers. Profiled with immunoSEQ multiplex PCR; TCRdb holds only in-frame clones, not every one. The sample shows around 280,000 clones, 80% to 90% of them seen only once. Material: PBMCs. These receptors were obtained from a woman younger than 30 in good health and CMV-seronegative.

The genes are TRBV30 and TRBJ1-2; 7 bases match TRBD1. Germline loops: CDR1 GTSNPN, CDR2 SVGIG (reference sequence). The length of the CDR3 is 13 residues. With V trimmed by 0 bases and J by 7 bases, 5 bases remained unmatched. DNA for the CDR3: TGTGCCTGGAGTGTACAGGGGATCTTTGGCTACACCTTC. Amino acid sequence: CAWSVQGIFGYTF.

This clone showed up just a few times. This chain joins TRBV19 and TRBJ1-1; no definite D call. Trimming removed 3 bases from V and 3 bases from J, with 11 bases in between. Germline loops: CDR1 LNHDA, CDR2 SQIVND (reference sequence). This CDR3 contains 14 residues. The CDR3: CASSIVGFYTEAFF. The DNA for the CDR3 is TGTGCCAGTAGTATCGTCGGGTTTTACACTGAAGCTTTCTTT.

This chain links TRBV7-9 with TRBJ2-2, with 7 bases lining up with TRBD1. CDR1 and CDR2 from the germline V gene are SEHNR and FQNEAQ (reference sequence). After removal of 2 bases from V and 1 base from J, the junction contained 1 base not matched to a gene. The CDR3 totals 15 residues. The CDR3 here is CASSLNRGNTGELFF. The CDR3 coding sequence is TGTGCCAGCAGCTTAAACAGGGGGAACACCGGGGAGCTGTTTTTT. Full variable domain (missing parts from reference TRBV7-9 and TRBJ2-2): DTGVSQNPRHKITKRGQNVTFRCDPISEHNRLYWYRQTLGQGPEFLTYFQNEAQLEKSRLLSDRFSAERPKGSFSTLEIQRTEQGDSAMYLCASSLNRGNTGELFFGEGSRLTVL.

The CDR3 bases are TGTGCCAGCAGCTTAGGTCTGTTGGCCAACGTCCTGACTTTC. Amino acid sequence: CASSLGLLANVLTF. The chain links TRBV7-2 to TRBJ2-6; D gene uncertain. The germline V gene has CDR1 SGHTA and CDR2 FQGNSA. This CDR3 has 14 amino acids. Trimming removed 1 base from V and 6 bases from J, with 7 bases in between.

The chain is built from TRBV5-8 and TRBJ2-1, with 10 bases aligning to TRBD2. Trimming cost V 2 bases and J 3 bases; bases outside gene matches: 2. There are 15 residues in the CDR3. Per the germline V gene, CDR1 is SGHTS and CDR2 is YDEGEE. The DNA for the CDR3 is TGTGCCAGCAGCTTTCTAGCGGGGGTCTACAATGAGCAGTTCTTC. This gives the protein CASSFLAGVYNEQFF.

As concerns this clone: The sample holds other DNA sequences that translate to the same CDR3. V and J are TRBV18 and TRBJ2-1; TRBD2 matches at 9 bases. Germline assignment: CDR1 KGHSH and CDR2 LQKENI. This CDR3 is built from 15 residues. Trimming removed 3 bases from V and 10 bases from J; junction bases left unmatched: 10. The CDR3 nucleotides read TGTGCCAGCTCACCCCCCGCGGGGGGGCCGAGGGAGCAGTTCTTC. Its protein is CASSPPAGGPREQFF.

In its sample, this clone was seen a few times. The chain has TRBV5-1 and TRBJ1-2; 9 bases agree with TRBD1. The CDR3 is made up of 16 amino acids. J lost 7 bases, V lost 0 bases, and 10 bases had no gene match. Germline V gene data show CDR1 as SGHRS and CDR2 as YFSETQ. The CDR3 sequence is CASSLANKQGASGYTF. CDR3 in DNA: TGCGCCAGCAGCTTGGCTAATAAACAGGGGGCGAGTGGCTACACCTTC.

V is TRBV6-5 and J is TRBJ1-1, with 8 bases matching TRBD1. CDR1 and CDR2 from the germline V gene are MNHEY and SVGAGI. This CDR3 has 15 amino acids. The junction had 8 bases not matched to a gene; V was cut back by 6 bases and J by 2 bases. CDR3 sequence: CASRRGTGQNTEAFF. CDR3 coding DNA: TGTGCCAGCAGACGCGGGACAGGCCAAAACACTGAAGCTTTCTTT.